This entry is about one T cell receptor (beta chain). The CDR3 loop spans 16 amino acids. The trim removed 4 bases at V and 1 base at J, leaving 6 bases unmatched. Germline V gene data show CDR1 as SGHNT and CDR2 as YYREEE (reference sequence). Clones were sequenced by immunoSEQ multiplex PCR, and TCRdb holds only the in-frame ones, with some missing. The table has 100,000 to 120,000 clones, roughly 85% seen once. This sample is drawn from a study of blood T cell repertoires in COVID-19. The chain combines TRBV5-4 with TRBJ2-2; 8 bases agree with TRBD2. The sample comprised peripheral blood. The TCR was taken from a woman over 75 with acute or convalescent COVID-19. CDR3 loop: CASSPYSGMNTGELFF. Written as DNA, the CDR3 is TGTGCCAGCAGCCCCTATAGCGGGATGAACACCGGGGAGCTGTTTTTT.